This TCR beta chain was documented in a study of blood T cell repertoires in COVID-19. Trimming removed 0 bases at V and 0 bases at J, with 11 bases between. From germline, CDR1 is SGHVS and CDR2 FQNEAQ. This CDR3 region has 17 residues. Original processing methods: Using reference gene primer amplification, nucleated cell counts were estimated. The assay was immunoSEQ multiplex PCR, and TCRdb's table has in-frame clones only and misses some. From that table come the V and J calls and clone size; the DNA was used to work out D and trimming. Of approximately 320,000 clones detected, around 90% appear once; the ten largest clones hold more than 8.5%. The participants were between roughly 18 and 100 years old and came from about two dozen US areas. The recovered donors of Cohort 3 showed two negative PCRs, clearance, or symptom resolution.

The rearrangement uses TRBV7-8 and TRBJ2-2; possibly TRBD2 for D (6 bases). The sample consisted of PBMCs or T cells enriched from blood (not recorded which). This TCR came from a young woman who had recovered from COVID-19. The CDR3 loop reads CASSLARPGANTGELFF. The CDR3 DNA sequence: TGTGCCAGCAGCTTAGCGCGGCCGGGAGCGAACACCGGGGAGCTGTTTTTT.